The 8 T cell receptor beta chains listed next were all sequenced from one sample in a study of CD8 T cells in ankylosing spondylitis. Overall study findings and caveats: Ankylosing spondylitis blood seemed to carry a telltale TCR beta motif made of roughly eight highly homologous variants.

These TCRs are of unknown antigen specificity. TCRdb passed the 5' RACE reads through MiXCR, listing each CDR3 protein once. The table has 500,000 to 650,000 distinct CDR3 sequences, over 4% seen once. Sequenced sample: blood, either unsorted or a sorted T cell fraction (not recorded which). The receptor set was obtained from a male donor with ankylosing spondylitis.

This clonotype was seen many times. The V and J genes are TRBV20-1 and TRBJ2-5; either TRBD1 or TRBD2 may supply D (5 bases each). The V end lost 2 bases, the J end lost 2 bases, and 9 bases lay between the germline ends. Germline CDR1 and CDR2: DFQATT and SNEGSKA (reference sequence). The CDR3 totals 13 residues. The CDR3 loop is CSARTGPQETQYF. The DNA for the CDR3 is TGCAGTGCTAGAACGGGGCCACAAGAGACCCAGTACTTC.

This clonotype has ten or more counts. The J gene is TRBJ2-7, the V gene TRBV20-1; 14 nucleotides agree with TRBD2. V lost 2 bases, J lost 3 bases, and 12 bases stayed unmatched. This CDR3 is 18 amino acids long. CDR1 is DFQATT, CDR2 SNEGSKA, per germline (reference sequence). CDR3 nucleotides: TGCAGTGCTAGAAGGCCGGGACTAGCGGGAGCTAAACGCTACGAGCAGTACTTC. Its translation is CSARRPGLAGAKRYEQYF.

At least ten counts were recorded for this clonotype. The CDR3 DNA reads as TGCGCCAGCAGCCAAGATTTTAGACTAGCGGGATTCTACAATGAGCAGTTCTTC. Translated: CASSQDFRLAGFYNEQFF. The V call is TRBV4-1, the J call TRBJ2-1, with 11 bases aligning to TRBD2. CDR3 length: 18 amino acids. The germline V gene has CDR1 MGHRA and CDR2 YSYEKL. V was pared by 0 bases and J by 3 bases, with 7 bases of the junction left unmatched.

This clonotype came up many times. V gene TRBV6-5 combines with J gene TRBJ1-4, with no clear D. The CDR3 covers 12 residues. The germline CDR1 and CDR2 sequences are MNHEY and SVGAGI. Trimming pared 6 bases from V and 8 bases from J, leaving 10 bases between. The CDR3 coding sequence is TGTGCCAGCAGCGGACTAGGGGAAAAACTGTTTTTT. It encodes CASSGLGEKLFF.

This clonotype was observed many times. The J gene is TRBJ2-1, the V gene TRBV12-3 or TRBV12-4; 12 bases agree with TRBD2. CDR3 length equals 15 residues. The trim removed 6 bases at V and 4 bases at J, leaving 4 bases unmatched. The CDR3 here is CASSSSGGVYNEQFF. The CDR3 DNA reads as TGTGCCAGCAGCTCTAGCGGGGGGGTGTACAATGAGCAGTTCTTC.

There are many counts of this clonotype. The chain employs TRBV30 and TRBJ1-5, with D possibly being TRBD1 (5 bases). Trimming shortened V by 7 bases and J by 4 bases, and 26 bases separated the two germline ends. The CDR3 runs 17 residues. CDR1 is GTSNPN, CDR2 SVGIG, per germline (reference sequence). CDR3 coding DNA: TGTGCCTTCGACCCAGCAAGGACAAGACCGGGGAATCAGCCCCAGCATTTT. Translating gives CAFDPARTRPGNQPQHF.

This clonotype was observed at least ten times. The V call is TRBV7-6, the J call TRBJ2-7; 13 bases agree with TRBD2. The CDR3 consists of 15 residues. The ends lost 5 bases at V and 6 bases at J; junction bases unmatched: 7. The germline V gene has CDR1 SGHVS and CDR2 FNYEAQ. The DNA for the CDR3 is TGTGCCAGCAGCCAAGGACTAGCGGGAGAGGGCGAGCAGTACTTC. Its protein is CASSQGLAGEGEQYF. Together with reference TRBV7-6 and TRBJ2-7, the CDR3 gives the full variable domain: GAGVSQSPRYKVTKRGQDVALRCDPISGHVSLYWYRQALGQGPEFLTYFNYEAQQDKSGLPNDRFSAERPEGSISTLTIQRTEQRDSAMYRCASSQGLAGEGEQYFGPGTRLTVT.

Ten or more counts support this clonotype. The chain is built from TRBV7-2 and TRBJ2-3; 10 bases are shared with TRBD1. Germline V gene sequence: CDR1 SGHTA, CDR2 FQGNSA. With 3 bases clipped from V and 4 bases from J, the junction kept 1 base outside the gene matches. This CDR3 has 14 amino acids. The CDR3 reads CASSLDRGADTQYF. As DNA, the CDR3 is TGTGCCAGCAGCTTGGACAGGGGGGCAGATACGCAGTATTTT.